Following are 22 T cell receptor beta chains from one sample sequenced in a study of blood T cell repertoires in COVID-19. Clones were sequenced by immunoSEQ multiplex PCR, and TCRdb holds only the in-frame ones, with some missing. The sample consists of about 110,000 clones, 65% to 80% of them appearing once. The source material was peripheral blood. All receptors come from a woman aged 40 to 49 with acute or convalescent COVID-19.

V and J are TRBV2 and TRBJ1-5; the D is unclear. The CDR3 spans 14 residues. Germline values: CDR1 SNHLY, CDR2 FYNNEI. V lost 6 bases and J lost 3, with 12 bases in between. Here the CDR3 DNA reads TGTGCCAGCAGGACGACGGACTACAATCAGCCCCAGCATTTT. This codes for CASRTTDYNQPQHF.

The J gene is TRBJ2-3, the V gene TRBV30; D is unresolved. Trimming stripped 3 bases from V and 5 bases from J, with 6 bases between. The CDR3 extends over 11 amino acids. Looked up from germline, CDR1 is GTSNPN and CDR2 is SVGIG (reference sequence). The CDR3 reads CAWSEVDTQYF. Written as DNA, the CDR3 is TGTGCCTGGAGCGAGGTAGATACGCAGTATTTT.

This chain uses TRBV2 with TRBJ1-1; 9 nucleotides line up with TRBD1. CDR1 is SNHLY, CDR2 FYNNEI, per germline. This CDR3 comprises 14 residues. J was trimmed by 3 bases and V by 5 bases; bases with no gene match: 4. The CDR3 bases are TGTGCCAGCAGTAGACAGGGGGGGGACACTGAAGCTTTCTTT. Translation gives CASSRQGGDTEAFF.

The chain has TRBV19 and TRBJ1-2; TRBD1 matches at 9 bases. This CDR3 contains 16 residues. V was pared by 6 bases and J by 5 bases, with 13 bases of the junction left unmatched. The germline V gene has CDR1 LNHDA and CDR2 SQIVND (reference sequence). The CDR3 loop reads CASREQGQGNRYGYTF. The CDR3 DNA is TGTGCCAGTAGAGAGCAGGGACAGGGCAATCGGTATGGCTACACCTTC.

For the CDR3, the DNA is TGTGCCAGCAGCAAAGGAGGAGGGGTAGGAGTTGGCGAAGCTTTCTTT. Encoded protein: CASSKGGGVGVGEAFF. The chain employs TRBV7-9 and TRBJ1-1, with D possibly matching TRBD1 (5 bases). Trimming pared 5 bases from V and 8 bases from J, leaving 24 bases between. Per germline, CDR1 SEHNR and CDR2 FQNEAQ (reference sequence). This CDR3 spans 16 amino acids.

V and J are TRBV5-6 and TRBJ2-7, with TRBD1 identical over 8 bases. The V gene end was trimmed by 2 bases and the J gene end by 4 bases; junction bases not matched to a gene: 5. This CDR3 is 14 amino acids long. From germline, CDR1 is SGHDT and CDR2 YYEEEE. CDR3 region: CASSFRGRDYEQYF. CDR3 sequence (DNA): TGTGCCAGCAGCTTCAGGGGGCGCGATTACGAGCAGTACTTC.

The chain joins TRBV4-1 to TRBJ1-4, with 7 bases aligning to TRBD1. This CDR3 is 15 amino acids long. CDR1 and CDR2 from the germline V gene are MGHRA and YSYEKL. With V trimmed by 4 bases and J by 3 bases, 5 bases remained unmatched. The CDR3 DNA follows: TGCGCCAGCAGCCCGACAGGGTTGGCTAATGAAAAACTGTTTTTT. Its protein is CASSPTGLANEKLFF.

The chain uses TRBV11-1 and TRBJ1-2, with D possibly matching TRBD1 (5 bases). The CDR3 has 13 residues. Per the germline V gene, CDR1 is SGHAT and CDR2 is FQDESV (reference sequence). The V end lost 5 bases, the J end lost 7 bases, and 14 bases lay between the germline ends. The CDR3 reads CASSRGGGAGYTF. CDR3 nucleotides: TGTGCCAGCAGCCGCGGGGGGGGAGCTGGCTACACCTTC.

This rearrangement joins TRBV21-1 to TRBJ2-2; TRBD1, the table's D call, was not compared with the DNA. TRBV21-1 is given as a pseudogene. There are 17 residues in the CDR3. This CDR3 is CASSVSTGTGPTGELFF. As DNA, the CDR3 is TGTGCCAGCAGCGTTTCCACCGGGACAGGACCCACCGGGGAGCTGTTTTTT.

This chain connects TRBV7-2 to TRBJ2-4; possible D gene TRBD2, 5 bases. V lost 3 bases and J 0 bases, leaving 9 bases between the germline ends. The CDR3 consists of 15 residues. Per germline, CDR1 SGHTA and CDR2 FQGNSA. CDR3 sequence reads: CASSFGGLAKNIQYF. The CDR3 nucleotides are TGTGCCAGCAGCTTCGGCGGACTAGCCAAAAACATTCAGTACTTC. Combining the CDR3 with reference TRBV7-2 and TRBJ2-4 gives the whole variable domain GAGVSQSPSNKVTEKGKDVELRCDPISGHTALYWYRQSLGQGLEFLIYFQGNSAPDKSGLPSDRFSAERTGGSVSTLTIQRTQQEDSAVYLCASSFGGLAKNIQYFGAGTRLSVL.

The V and J genes are TRBV28 and TRBJ2-7; the match to TRBD2 covers 14 bases. The CDR3 runs 18 residues. Germline assignment: CDR1 MDHEN and CDR2 SYDVKM. The V gene end was trimmed by 6 bases and the J gene end by 6 bases; junction bases not matched to a gene: 16. The CDR3 DNA sequence: TGTGCCAGCAGACCGACTAGCGGGGGGGCCGCGCGGCCAGGCGAGCAGTACTTC. Its protein is CASRPTSGGAARPGEQYF. The complete variable domain, with remaining parts taken from reference TRBV28 and TRBJ2-7, reads DVKVTQSSRYLVKRTGEKVFLECVQDMDHENMFWYRQDPGLGLRLIYFSYDVKMKEKGDIPEGYSVSREKKERFSLILESASTNQTSMYLCASRPTSGGAARPGEQYFGPGTRLTVT.

This clone was counted a few times. The chain joins TRBV6-5 to TRBJ2-5; TRBD2 matches 10 bases. Trimming took 7 bases from V and 9 from J; bases not matched to a gene: 11. The CDR3 extends over 14 amino acids. From germline, CDR1 is MNHEY and CDR2 SVGAGI. CDR3: CASTLAGAPSAQYF. CDR3 nucleotide sequence: TGTGCCAGCACCCTAGCGGGGGCCCCGAGCGCCCAGTACTTC.

The chain couples TRBV28 to TRBJ2-7; TRBD2 might be the D (6 bases). V was shortened by 4 bases and J by 5 bases, with 15 bases between the two germline ends. CDR1 is MDHEN, CDR2 SYDVKM, per germline. The CDR3 runs to 14 residues. The CDR3 DNA follows: TGTGCCAGCAGTTCGGCGGGGCTCGGCGACGAGCAGTACTTC. Its protein product is CASSSAGLGDEQYF.

The V and J genes are TRBV7-3 and TRBJ2-1, with D tentatively TRBD2 (7 bases). This CDR3 has 16 amino acids. Germline CDR1 is SGHTA and CDR2 is FQGTGA. Trimming removed 0 bases at V and 0 bases at J, with 9 bases between. The CDR3: CASSLTGGPSYNEQFF. The CDR3 DNA sequence: TGTGCCAGCAGCTTAACGGGGGGGCCCTCCTACAATGAGCAGTTCTTC.

J is TRBJ1-1 and V is TRBV10-2; 8 positions match TRBD1. The CDR3 has 19 residues. CDR1 WSHSY and CDR2 SAAADI come from the germline V gene. V shed 0 bases and J 1 base; nucleotides not matched to a gene: 13. For the CDR3, the DNA is TGCGCCAGCAGTGAGTCACTCCGGGACAGGTGGATGGGGAACACTGAAGCTTTCTTT. Encoded protein: CASSESLRDRWMGNTEAFF.

The chain employs TRBV2 and TRBJ2-1; perhaps D is TRBD1 or TRBD2 (6 bases each). The CDR3 loop spans 14 amino acids. V was pared by 8 bases and J by 3 bases, with 14 bases between. Germline-derived CDR1 and CDR2 are SNHLY and FYNNEI. CDR3 coding DNA: TGTGCCAGCGGTGGGGGGACAATCTACAATGAGCAGTTCTTC. Translating gives CASGGGTIYNEQFF.

The chain recombines TRBV19 with TRBJ1-5; D uncertain. CDR1 is LNHDA and CDR2 is SQIVND in the germline V gene (reference sequence). The length of the CDR3 is 16 residues. V lost 1 base, J lost 3 bases, and 13 bases lay in between. CDR3 amino acids: CASSIGGGRSNQPQHF. CDR3 nucleotides: TGTGCCAGTAGTATAGGAGGAGGCCGCTCCAATCAGCCCCAGCATTTT.

The chain links TRBV19 to TRBJ2-7, with D maybe TRBD2 (6 bases). This CDR3 is built from 14 residues. The V gene's germline CDR1 is LNHDA and CDR2 SQIVND (reference sequence). Trimming stripped 0 bases from V and 1 base from J, with 7 bases between. CDR3 nucleotide sequence: TGTGCCAGTAGTATAGACGGGGGTTCCTACGAGCAGTACTTC. Translating gives CASSIDGGSYEQYF.

The rearrangement joins TRBV4-3 to TRBJ2-7; D unclear. V lost 0 bases to trimming and J lost 3 bases, with 9 bases between them. The CDR3 covers 14 residues. CDR1 and CDR2 from the germline V gene are LGHNA and YSLEER. CDR3 nucleotides: TGCGCCAGCAGCCAAGATTACACAGTCTACGAGCAGTACTTC. It translates to CASSQDYTVYEQYF.

This clone came up a few times. The V gene is TRBV5-1, the J gene TRBJ1-4; 10 bases are a match to TRBD1. The V segment lost 0 bases and the J segment 8 bases; nucleotides outside the gene matches: 7. Germline loops: CDR1 SGHRS, CDR2 YFSETQ. The CDR3 extends over 16 amino acids. The CDR3 sequence: CASSLAGGQGQEKLFF. DNA for the CDR3: TGCGCCAGCAGCTTGGCCGGGGGACAGGGGCAGGAAAAACTGTTTTTT.

The genes are TRBV2 and TRBJ1-2; no definite D call. Trimming stripped 3 bases from V and 4 bases from J, with 12 bases between. Germline-derived CDR1 and CDR2 are SNHLY and FYNNEI. CDR3 length equals 14 residues. CDR3 loop: CASSDRVATYGYTF. As DNA, the CDR3 is TGTGCCAGCAGTGATCGGGTGGCGACCTATGGCTACACCTTC.

This clone is labeled as medium-sized. CDR3 sequence (DNA): TGTGCCAGCAGCTCGGGACTAGCGGGGTATGATGAGCAGTTCTTC. Protein: CASSSGLAGYDEQFF. The chain has TRBV11-2 and TRBJ2-1, with 13 bases identical to TRBD2. The length of the CDR3 is 15 residues. Germline V gives CDR1 SGHAT, CDR2 FQNNGV. V lost 4 bases, J lost 8 bases, and 5 bases stayed unmatched.